The 21 T cell receptor beta chains in this list originate from one sample, sequenced in a study of T cell responses to AZD1222 COVID-19 vaccine. The table came from immunoSEQ multiplex PCR; TCRdb's copy has only in-frame clones and leaves some out. This repertoire shows approximately 99,000 clones, roughly 89% found once; its top ten account for about 3%. Sequencing used peripheral blood, obtained on day 0 of MenACWY control vaccination. These receptors originate from an adult in good health.

The chain joins TRBV28 to TRBJ1-5; 8 bases are shared with TRBD1. Looked up from germline, CDR1 is MDHEN and CDR2 is SYDVKM. V was pared by 5 bases and J by 2 bases, with 5 bases of the junction left unmatched. This CDR3 comprises 15 residues. The CDR3 DNA follows: TGTGCCAGCAGTAAAGACAGGGGTGGCAATCAGCCCCAGCATTTT. This sequence encodes CASSKDRGGNQPQHF.

The chain recombines TRBV5-1 with TRBJ1-1, with TRBD1 matching 8 bases. The CDR3 sequence is 15 residues long. V shed 4 bases, J shed 0 bases, and the junction held 5 bases outside the gene matches. Germline loops: CDR1 SGHRS, CDR2 YFSETQ. The CDR3 region has the DNA TGCGCCAGCAGCCCATGGACAGGGATGAACACTGAAGCTTTCTTT. Translating it yields CASSPWTGMNTEAFF.

The chain combines TRBV4-3 with TRBJ2-7; D ambiguous. The ends were cut back, 0 bases at V and 0 bases at J, with 6 bases in the middle. Germline CDR1 is LGHNA and CDR2 is YSLEER. The CDR3 extends over 14 amino acids. CDR3 coding DNA: TGCGCCAGCAGCCAAGATAGGGTCTCCTACGAGCAGTACTTC. Protein: CASSQDRVSYEQYF.

This sequence joins TRBV2 and TRBJ2-7; D unclear. V gave up 3 bases and J gave up 3 bases, with 0 bases separating them. This CDR3 region has 10 residues. The germline gives CDR1 SNHLY, CDR2 FYNNEI. The CDR3 protein is CASSDYEQYF. CDR3 DNA sequence: TGTGCCAGCAGTGACTACGAGCAGTACTTC.

V gene TRBV2 combines with J gene TRBJ1-5, with 10 bases identical to TRBD1. The V and J ends lost 4 bases and 5 bases, in that order; junction bases with no gene match: 8. CDR1 is SNHLY and CDR2 is FYNNEI in the germline V gene. The CDR3 runs 16 residues. CDR3 in DNA: TGTGCCAGCAGTGCCGTTTCGGGGACAGGGGATCAGCCCCAGCATTTT. It specifies CASSAVSGTGDQPQHF.

CDR3 region: CASSPYRAQGADTQYF. CDR3 DNA: TGTGCCAGCTCACCCTACCGCGCACAGGGGGCAGATACGCAGTATTTT. The V and J genes are TRBV18 and TRBJ2-3, with 8 bases that match TRBD1. After removal of 3 bases from V and 4 bases from J, the junction contained 9 bases not matched to a gene. This CDR3 is built from 16 residues. Germline lookup yields CDR1 KGHSH and CDR2 LQKENI.

The chain uses TRBV6-2 or TRBV6-3 and TRBJ1-5, with D possibly matching TRBD1 (6 bases). Trimming took off 5 bases at V and 5 bases at J, with 19 bases between the two ends. The length of the CDR3 is 16 residues. Germline V CDR1 and CDR2: MNHEY, SVGEGT. In nucleotides, the CDR3 is TGTGCCAGCAGTCAGTCTCACAGGGTTGTTGATCAGCCCCAGCATTTT. It yields the protein CASSQSHRVVDQPQHF.

The chain links TRBV19 to TRBJ1-2; 10 nucleotides agree with TRBD1. The CDR3 consists of 14 residues. V was pared by 6 bases and J by 7 bases, with 8 bases of the junction left unmatched. The germline V gene has CDR1 LNHDA and CDR2 SQIVND (reference sequence). The CDR3 sequence: CASSPFDRGPGYTF. The CDR3 DNA follows: TGTGCCAGTAGCCCCTTCGACAGGGGGCCTGGCTACACCTTC.

For the CDR3, the DNA is TGTGCCAGCAGCGGAACCCGAGGGACCGGGGAGCTGTTTTTT. Translation: CASSGTRGTGELFF. The chain recombines TRBV7-2 with TRBJ2-2; a weak D match, TRBD2 (5 bases). Trimming shortened V by 5 bases and J by 5 bases, and 12 bases separated the two germline ends. The germline V gene has CDR1 SGHTA and CDR2 FQGNSA. The CDR3 loop spans 14 amino acids.

This clone has just one count. V and J are TRBV6-2 or TRBV6-3 and TRBJ2-7, with 7 bases fitting TRBD2. Per the germline V gene, CDR1 is MNHEY and CDR2 is SVGEGT. V trimming: 2 bases; J trimming: 4 bases; junction bases outside the gene matches: 8. CDR3 length: 15 residues. CDR3 sequence reads: CASSYPPSGGYEQYF. In nucleotides, the CDR3 is TGTGCCAGCAGTTACCCCCCTAGCGGAGGTTACGAGCAGTACTTC.

V usage is TRBV18 and J usage is TRBJ1-2, with 7 bases lining up with TRBD1. Germline-derived CDR1 and CDR2 are KGHSH and LQKENI. V gave up 6 bases and J gave up 6 bases; unmatched junction bases: 7. The CDR3 is made up of 13 amino acids. CDR3 sequence: CASSRPGQDGYTF. In DNA, the CDR3 is TGTGCCAGCTCCAGGCCCGGACAGGATGGCTACACCTTC.

The chain employs TRBV5-8 and TRBJ2-3, with a possible D match to TRBD1 (6 bases). The CDR3 has 15 amino acids. Germline-derived CDR1 and CDR2 are SGHTS and YDEGEE. V dropped 0 bases and J dropped 4 bases, with 12 bases sitting between them. The CDR3: CASSLGVQGADTQYF. CDR3 nucleotide sequence: TGTGCCAGCAGCTTGGGGGTACAGGGAGCAGATACGCAGTATTTT.

The chain has TRBV7-9 and TRBJ1-2, with D possibly TRBD1 on 5 matching bases. The CDR3 runs 13 residues. The germline V and J ends were trimmed by 4 bases and 6 bases, with 12 bases remaining between them. Germline V gene data show CDR1 as SEHNR and CDR2 as FQNEAQ (reference sequence). CDR3 region: CASSWDASDGYTF. For the CDR3, the DNA is TGTGCCAGCAGCTGGGACGCCTCGGATGGCTACACCTTC.

This clone occurred once. The V call is TRBV7-3, the J call TRBJ2-1; 9 bases map to TRBD2. With V trimmed by 0 bases and J by 16 bases, 19 bases remained unmatched. The CDR3 loop spans 17 amino acids. The V gene's germline CDR1 is SGHTA and CDR2 FQGTGA. CDR3 nucleotide sequence: TGTGCCAGCAGCTTAACGTCGCTGGCTAGCGGGGCCACCTTAGAATTCTTC. Its translation is CASSLTSLASGATLEFF.

The rearrangement joins TRBV27 to TRBJ1-1; 9 bases agree with TRBD1. Losses at the gene ends were 6 bases for V and 8 bases for J; bases not matched to a gene: 4. The CDR3 loop spans 12 amino acids. The germline CDR1 and CDR2 sequences are MNHEY and SMNVEV (reference sequence). In DNA, the CDR3 is TGTGCCAGCAGGCATGACAGGGGGGAAGCTTTCTTT. Its protein is CASRHDRGEAFF.

Written as DNA, the CDR3 is TGTGCCAGCAGTGCGTACAGGGGGAGAGAGACCCAGTACTTC. It yields the protein CASSAYRGRETQYF. This rearrangement joins TRBV28 to TRBJ2-5; 8 bases line up with TRBD1. Germline values: CDR1 MDHEN, CDR2 SYDVKM. V lost 5 bases, J lost 4 bases, and 6 bases stayed unmatched. This CDR3 spans 14 amino acids.

The sample holds a few counts of this clone. The chain carries TRBV11-2 and TRBJ1-3; D ambiguous. This CDR3 is built from 14 residues. V lost 2 bases to trimming and J lost 2 bases, with 7 bases between them. Germline V gives CDR1 SGHAT, CDR2 FQNNGV. DNA of the CDR3: TGTGCCAGCAGCTTACCAGACCCTGGAAACACCATATATTTT. This encodes CASSLPDPGNTIYF.

The rearrangement joins TRBV7-6 to TRBJ2-5; perhaps TRBD1 as D (6 bases). CDR1 SGHVS and CDR2 FNYEAQ come from the germline V gene. Deletions cut 5 bases from V and 3 bases from J, with 10 bases between. The CDR3 has 13 residues. The CDR3: CASSPGQKETQYF. The CDR3 DNA reads as TGTGCCAGCAGCCCCGGACAGAAAGAGACCCAGTACTTC.

The chain is built from TRBV7-3 and TRBJ2-3; D ambiguous. CDR1 and CDR2 (germline): SGHTA, FQGTGA. The CDR3 covers 14 residues. Trimming stripped 2 bases from V and 4 bases from J, with 10 bases between. The DNA of the CDR3 is TGTGCCAGCAGCTTAGGACCCGGAGCAGATACGCAGTATTTT. This sequence encodes CASSLGPGADTQYF.

The chain recombines TRBV5-1 with TRBJ2-3; no definite D call. CDR3 length equals 12 residues. V lost 4 bases and J lost 6, with 9 bases in between. Germline lookup yields CDR1 SGHRS and CDR2 YFSETQ. CDR3 protein: CASSLGMDTQYF. CDR3 nucleotide sequence: TGCGCCAGCAGCCTGGGGATGGATACGCAGTATTTT.

This clone showed up just once. V gene TRBV29-1 combines with J gene TRBJ2-1, with D uncertain. Germline V gene sequence: CDR1 SQVTM, CDR2 ANQGSEA. V gave up 4 bases and J gave up 6 bases, with 7 bases separating them. The CDR3 length is 11 residues. The chain's CDR3 is CSVVRSNEQFF. The CDR3 nucleotides are TGCAGCGTTGTCCGGTCCAATGAGCAGTTCTTC.